This T cell receptor (beta chain) appears in the sequencing data of a study of technical replicates of blood from several donors. This clone ranks as medium-sized. Assay used: immunoSEQ multiplex PCR; TCRdb lists only in-frame clones, some missing. Among about 80,000 clones, around 90% were seen once, and the ten largest hold about 0.39%. The V gene end was trimmed by 1 base and the J gene end by 3 bases; junction bases not matched to a gene: 5. The CDR3 has 16 amino acids. Germline values: CDR1 LNHDA, CDR2 SQIVND (reference sequence). V usage is TRBV19 and J usage is TRBJ1-1; TRBD1 matches at 10 bases. The sequence was collected from a human donor in good health. The sequenced sample consisted of T cells isolated from PBMCs. CDR3 nucleotides: TGTGCCAGTAGTATAGGACAGGGGGCATTATACACTGAAGCTTTCTTT. Its protein product is CASSIGQGALYTEAFF.